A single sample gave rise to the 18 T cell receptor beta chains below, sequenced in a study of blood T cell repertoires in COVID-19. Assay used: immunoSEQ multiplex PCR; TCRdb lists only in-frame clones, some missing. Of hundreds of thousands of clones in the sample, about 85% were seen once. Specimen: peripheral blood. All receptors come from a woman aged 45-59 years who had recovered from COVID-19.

As DNA, the CDR3 is TGTGCCTGGAGTGTTAGGGGGACAGGGGTTGAACTAGGTACCTACGAGCAGTACTTC. Amino acid sequence: CAWSVRGTGVELGTYEQYF. The J gene is TRBJ2-7, the V gene TRBV30, with TRBD1 matching 10 bases. CDR1 is GTSNPN and CDR2 is SVGIG in the germline V gene (reference sequence). CDR3 size: 19 residues. V shed 0 bases, J shed 2 bases, and the junction held 16 bases outside the gene matches.

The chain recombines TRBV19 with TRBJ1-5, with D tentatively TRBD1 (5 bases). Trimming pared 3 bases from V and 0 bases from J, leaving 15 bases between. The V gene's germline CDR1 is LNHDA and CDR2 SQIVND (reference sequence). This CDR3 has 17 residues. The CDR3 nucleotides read TGTGCCAGTAGTATCACCGACAGCCCTTATAGCAATCAGCCCCAGCATTTT. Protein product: CASSITDSPYSNQPQHF.

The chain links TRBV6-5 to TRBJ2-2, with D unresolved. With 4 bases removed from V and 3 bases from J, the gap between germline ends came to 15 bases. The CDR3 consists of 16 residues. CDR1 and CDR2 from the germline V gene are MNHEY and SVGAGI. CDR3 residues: CASSWSHLGDTGELFF. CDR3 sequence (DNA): TGTGCCAGCAGTTGGAGCCATCTTGGTGACACCGGGGAGCTGTTTTTT.

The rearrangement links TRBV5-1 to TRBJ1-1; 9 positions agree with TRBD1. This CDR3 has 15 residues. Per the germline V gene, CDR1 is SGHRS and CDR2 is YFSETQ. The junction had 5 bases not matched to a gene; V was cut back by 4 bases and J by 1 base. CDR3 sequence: CASSPPTGGNTEAFF. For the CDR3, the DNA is TGCGCCAGCAGCCCGCCGACAGGGGGGAACACTGAAGCTTTCTTT.

The CDR3 region has the DNA TGCGCCAGCAGCCGACGAGGGGGAAGCCCGGGATACGAGCAGTACTTC. It translates to CASSRRGGSPGYEQYF. The chain combines TRBV5-1 with TRBJ2-7; D is possibly TRBD1 (6 bases). Germline CDR1 is SGHRS and CDR2 is YFSETQ. Deletions cut 4 bases from V and 4 bases from J, with 21 bases between. The CDR3 length is 16 residues. Full variable domain (remainder filled in from reference TRBV5-1 and TRBJ2-7): KAGVTQTPRYLIKTRGQQVTLSCSPISGHRSVSWYQQTPGQGLQFLFEYFSETQRNKGNFPGRFSGRQFSNSRSEMNVSTLELGDSALYLCASSRRGGSPGYEQYFGPGTRLTVT.

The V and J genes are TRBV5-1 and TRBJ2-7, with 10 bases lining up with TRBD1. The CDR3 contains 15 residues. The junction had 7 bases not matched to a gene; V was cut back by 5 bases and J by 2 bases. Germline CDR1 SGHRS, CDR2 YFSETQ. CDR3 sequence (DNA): TGCGCCAGCAGGCCCTGGGGGACAGGGGCCTACGAGCAGTACTTC. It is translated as CASRPWGTGAYEQYF. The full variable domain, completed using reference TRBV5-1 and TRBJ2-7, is KAGVTQTPRYLIKTRGQQVTLSCSPISGHRSVSWYQQTPGQGLQFLFEYFSETQRNKGNFPGRFSGRQFSNSRSEMNVSTLELGDSALYLCASRPWGTGAYEQYFGPGTRLTVT.

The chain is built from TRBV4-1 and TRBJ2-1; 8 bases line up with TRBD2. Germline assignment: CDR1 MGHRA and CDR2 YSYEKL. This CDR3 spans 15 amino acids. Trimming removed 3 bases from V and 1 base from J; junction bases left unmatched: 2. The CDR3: CASSHSGGSYNEQFF. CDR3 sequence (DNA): TGCGCCAGCAGCCACAGCGGGGGTTCCTACAATGAGCAGTTCTTC.

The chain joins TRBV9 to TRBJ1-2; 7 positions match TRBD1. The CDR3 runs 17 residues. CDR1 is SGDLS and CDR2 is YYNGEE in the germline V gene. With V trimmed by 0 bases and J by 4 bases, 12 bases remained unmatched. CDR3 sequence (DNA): TGTGCCAGCAGCGTAGCTGAAGGGGGCGCGTTTAGCTATGGCTACACCTTC. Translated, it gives CASSVAEGGAFSYGYTF.

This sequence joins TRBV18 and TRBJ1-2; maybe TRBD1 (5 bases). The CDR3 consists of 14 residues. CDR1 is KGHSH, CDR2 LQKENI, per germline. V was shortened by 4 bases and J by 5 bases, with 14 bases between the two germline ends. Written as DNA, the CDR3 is TGTGCCAGCTCACAGTCTCCAGGGCAGTATGGCTACACCTTC. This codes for CASSQSPGQYGYTF.

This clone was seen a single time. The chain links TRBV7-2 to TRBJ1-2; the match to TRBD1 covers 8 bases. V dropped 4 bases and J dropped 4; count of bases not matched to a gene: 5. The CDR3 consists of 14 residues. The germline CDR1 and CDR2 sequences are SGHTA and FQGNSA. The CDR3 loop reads CASSYAGGGYGYTF. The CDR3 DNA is TGTGCCAGCAGCTACGCAGGGGGCGGCTATGGCTACACCTTC.

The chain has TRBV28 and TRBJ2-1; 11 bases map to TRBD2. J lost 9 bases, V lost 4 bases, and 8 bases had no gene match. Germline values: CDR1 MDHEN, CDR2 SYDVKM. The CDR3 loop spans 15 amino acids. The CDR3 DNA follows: TGTGCCAGCAGTTATCTAGCGGGAGGTCACTCTGAGCAGTTCTTC. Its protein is CASSYLAGGHSEQFF.

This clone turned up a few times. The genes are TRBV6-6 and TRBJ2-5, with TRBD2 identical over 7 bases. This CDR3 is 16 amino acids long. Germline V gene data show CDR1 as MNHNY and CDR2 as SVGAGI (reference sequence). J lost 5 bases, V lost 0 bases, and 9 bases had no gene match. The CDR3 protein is CASSYSRLARGETQYF. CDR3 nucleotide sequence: TGTGCCAGCAGTTACTCGAGGCTAGCGCGGGGGGAGACCCAGTACTTC.

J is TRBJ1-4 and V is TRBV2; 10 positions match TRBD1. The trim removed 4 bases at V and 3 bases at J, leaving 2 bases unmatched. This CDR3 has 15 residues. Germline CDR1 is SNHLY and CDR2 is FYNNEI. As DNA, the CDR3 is TGTGCCAGCAGTGGGGACAGGGGTTCTAATGAAAAACTGTTTTTT. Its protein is CASSGDRGSNEKLFF.

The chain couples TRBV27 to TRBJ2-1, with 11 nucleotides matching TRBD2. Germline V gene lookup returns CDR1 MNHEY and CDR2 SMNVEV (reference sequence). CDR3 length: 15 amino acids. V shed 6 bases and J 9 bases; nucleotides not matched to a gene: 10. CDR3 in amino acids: CASSSGLAAAGEQFF. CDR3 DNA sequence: TGTGCCAGCAGCTCGGGACTAGCGGCCGCGGGTGAGCAGTTCTTC.

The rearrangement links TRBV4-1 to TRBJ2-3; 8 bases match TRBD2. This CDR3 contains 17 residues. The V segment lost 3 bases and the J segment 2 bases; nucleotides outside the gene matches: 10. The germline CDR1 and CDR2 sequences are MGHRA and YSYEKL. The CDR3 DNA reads TGCGCCAGCAGCCAGAAAGGGATAGCGGGGAACACAGATACGCAGTATTTT. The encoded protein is CASSQKGIAGNTDTQYF.

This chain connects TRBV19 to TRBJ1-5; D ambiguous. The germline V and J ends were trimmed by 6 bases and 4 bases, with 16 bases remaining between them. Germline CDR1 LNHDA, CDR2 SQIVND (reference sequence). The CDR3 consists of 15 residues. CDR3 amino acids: CASRIHQTGNQPQHF. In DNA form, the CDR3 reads TGTGCCAGTAGAATACACCAAACCGGTAATCAGCCCCAGCATTTT.

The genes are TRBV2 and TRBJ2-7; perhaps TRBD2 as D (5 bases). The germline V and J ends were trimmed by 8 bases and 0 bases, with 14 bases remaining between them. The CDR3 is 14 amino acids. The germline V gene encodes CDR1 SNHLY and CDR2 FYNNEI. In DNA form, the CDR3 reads TGTGCCAGCGCGGACTTTCACAGCTCCTACGAGCAGTACTTC. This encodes CASADFHSSYEQYF.

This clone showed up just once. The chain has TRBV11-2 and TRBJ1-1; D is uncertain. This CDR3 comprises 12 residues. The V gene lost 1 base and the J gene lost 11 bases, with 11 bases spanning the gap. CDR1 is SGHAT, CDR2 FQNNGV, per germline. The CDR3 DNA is TGTGCCAGCAGCTTAGGTACCAGGAGGGCTTTCTTT. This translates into CASSLGTRRAFF.